A selection of T cell receptor beta chains follows, all from one sample in a study of blood T cell repertoires in COVID-19. Repertoires were generated with immunoSEQ multiplex PCR, while TCRdb's copy carries only in-frame clones and drops some. There are 100,000 to 150,000 clones in the sample; approximately 81% occur only once, and approximately 1.5% lies in the top ten. What was sequenced was peripheral blood. Receptors were obtained from a man aged 55 to 69 with acute or convalescent COVID-19. Each CDR3 is given with its conserved first and last residue. Each record gives: clone size, V gene, D gene, J gene, CDR3 DNA, CDR3 protein. The D gene is left open where the match is weak. Clone size is not always given. Where it is, it says once, few, many or a class for expanded clones.

clone_size: .; v_call: TRBV2; d_call: .; j_call: TRBJ1-4; cdr3_nt: TGTGCCAGCGTAGACAGAGCCACTAATGAAAAACTGTTTTTT; cdr3_aa: CASVDRATNEKLFF
clone_size: .; v_call: TRBV5-1; d_call: TRBD1; j_call: TRBJ1-1; cdr3_nt: TGCGCCAGCAGCTCACCGGGACAGGGGCCGCTGAACACTGAAGCTTTCTTT; cdr3_aa: CASSSPGQGPLNTEAFF
clone_size: .; v_call: TRBV23-1; d_call: .; j_call: TRBJ1-1; cdr3_nt: TGCGCCAGCAGTCACCAAAGTGGGGGGTACACTGAAGCTTTCTTT; cdr3_aa: CASSHQSGGYTEAFF
clone_size: .; v_call: TRBV2; d_call: TRBD1; j_call: TRBJ1-2; cdr3_nt: TGTGCCAGCAGTCCGGGACAGGGAGGCGGCTACACCTTC; cdr3_aa: CASSPGQGGGYTF
clone_size: .; v_call: TRBV6-5; d_call: .; j_call: TRBJ1-4; cdr3_nt: TGTGCCAGCAGAGGGGTTTCGGCAACTAATGAAAAACTGTTTTTT; cdr3_aa: CASRGVSATNEKLFF
clone_size: few; v_call: TRBV5-4; d_call: TRBD1; j_call: TRBJ2-1; cdr3_nt: TGTGCCAGCAGCCGTAGCCCAACAAACACAGGGGGAACCTACAATGAGCAGTTCTTC; cdr3_aa: CASSRSPTNTGGTYNEQFF
clone_size: .; v_call: TRBV10-3; d_call: .; j_call: TRBJ2-7; cdr3_nt: TGTGCCATCAGTGGTTCGTACGAGCAGTACTTC; cdr3_aa: CAISGSYEQYF
clone_size: .; v_call: TRBV13; d_call: .; j_call: TRBJ1-1; cdr3_nt: TGTGCCAGCAGCTTAAGTGCAGGCGCCACTGAAGCTTTCTTT; cdr3_aa: CASSLSAGATEAFF
clone_size: .; v_call: TRBV4-1; d_call: TRBD1; j_call: TRBJ1-5; cdr3_nt: TGCGCCAGCAGCCAAGAAACAGGGGGGGATCAGCCCCAGCATTTT; cdr3_aa: CASSQETGGDQPQHF
clone_size: .; v_call: TRBV19; d_call: .; j_call: TRBJ1-1; cdr3_nt: TGTGCCAGTGGGGCCGGGTCTGAAGCTTTCTTT; cdr3_aa: CASGAGSEAFF
clone_size: .; v_call: TRBV19; d_call: TRBD2; j_call: TRBJ2-7; cdr3_nt: TGTGCCAGTAGAATACGGACTAGCGGGAACTACGAGCAGTACTTC; cdr3_aa: CASRIRTSGNYEQYF
clone_size: .; v_call: TRBV9; d_call: .; j_call: TRBJ2-3; cdr3_nt: TGTGCCAGCAGCGTAGTAGGACAGAGCACAGATACGCAGTATTTT; cdr3_aa: CASSVVGQSTDTQYF
clone_size: .; v_call: TRBV5-1; d_call: .; j_call: TRBJ2-7; cdr3_nt: TGCGCCAGCAGTCGCGAGAGGGTCACTACTTACGAGCAGTACTTC; cdr3_aa: CASSRERVTTYEQYF
clone_size: .; v_call: TRBV7-8; d_call: TRBD2; j_call: TRBJ2-5; cdr3_nt: TGTGCCAGCAGCTTATTACTAGCGGGGGAAATCCAAGAGACCCAGTACTTC; cdr3_aa: CASSLLLAGEIQETQYF
clone_size: .; v_call: TRBV24-1; d_call: TRBD1; j_call: TRBJ2-3; cdr3_nt: TGTGCCACCAGTGGGGGACAGGGCACAGATACGCAGTATTTT; cdr3_aa: CATSGGQGTDTQYF
clone_size: .; v_call: TRBV5-5; d_call: TRBD1; j_call: TRBJ1-6; cdr3_nt: TGTGCCAGCAGACGGGACAGGGATTCACCCCTCCACTTT; cdr3_aa: CASRRDRDSPLHF
clone_size: few; v_call: TRBV19; d_call: .; j_call: TRBJ2-5; cdr3_nt: TGTGCCAGTAGTATGCCGGGGGAGACCCAGTACTTC; cdr3_aa: CASSMPGETQYF
clone_size: .; v_call: TRBV7-3; d_call: .; j_call: TRBJ2-5; cdr3_nt: TGTGCCAGCAGCTTAGGGCAGGGGTACCAAGAGACCCAGTACTTC; cdr3_aa: CASSLGQGYQETQYF
clone_size: .; v_call: TRBV5-1; d_call: TRBD2; j_call: TRBJ2-3; cdr3_nt: TGCGCCAGCAGCCCGGGACTAGCTGGCACAGATACGCAGTATTTT; cdr3_aa: CASSPGLAGTDTQYF
clone_size: .; v_call: TRBV6-5; d_call: .; j_call: TRBJ1-2; cdr3_nt: TGTGCCAGCAGTTCCGGTTATGGCTACACCTTC; cdr3_aa: CASSSGYGYTF
clone_size: .; v_call: TRBV5-4; d_call: TRBD1; j_call: TRBJ1-2; cdr3_nt: TGTGCCAGCAGCTTGGAAGGGGGCCGGGGCTATGGCTACACCTTC; cdr3_aa: CASSLEGGRGYGYTF
clone_size: .; v_call: TRBV12-3/TRBV12-4; d_call: TRBD2; j_call: TRBJ2-3; cdr3_nt: TGTGCCAGCAGTACGCTCGGGAGGGCGCTGTATTTT; cdr3_aa: CASSTLGRALYF
clone_size: .; v_call: TRBV3-1/TRBV3-2; d_call: TRBD1; j_call: TRBJ1-6; cdr3_nt: TGTGCCAGCAGCCAAAGGACAGGAGGCTATAATTCACCCCTCCACTTT; cdr3_aa: CASSQRTGGYNSPLHF
clone_size: .; v_call: TRBV12-3/TRBV12-4; d_call: .; j_call: TRBJ2-5; cdr3_nt: TGTGCCAGCAGTTTCCAGGGAGAGACCCAGTACTTC; cdr3_aa: CASSFQGETQYF
clone_size: .; v_call: TRBV5-1; d_call: .; j_call: TRBJ2-7; cdr3_nt: TGCGCCAGCAGCTTGGCCGACTTTGCCTACGAGCAGTACTTC; cdr3_aa: CASSLADFAYEQYF
clone_size: .; v_call: TRBV25-1; d_call: TRBD1; j_call: TRBJ2-7; cdr3_nt: TGTGCCAGCAGTGGTTGGACAGGGACCTACGAGCAGTACTTC; cdr3_aa: CASSGWTGTYEQYF
clone_size: .; v_call: TRBV3-1/TRBV3-2; d_call: .; j_call: TRBJ2-3; cdr3_nt: TGTGCCAGCAGCCTCGGAGATACGCAGTATTTT; cdr3_aa: CASSLGDTQYF
clone_size: .; v_call: TRBV2; d_call: TRBD1; j_call: TRBJ1-6; cdr3_nt: TGTGCCAGCAGTAGGGACAGCCTTGGGAATTCACCCCTCCACTTT; cdr3_aa: CASSRDSLGNSPLHF
clone_size: .; v_call: TRBV5-4; d_call: .; j_call: TRBJ2-3; cdr3_nt: TGTGCCAGCAGCGCAGGCCTAGGACAGTCAGATACGCAGTATTTT; cdr3_aa: CASSAGLGQSDTQYF
clone_size: .; v_call: TRBV27; d_call: TRBD1; j_call: TRBJ1-6; cdr3_nt: TGTGCCAGCAGTTTAGGACAGGGGGATTCACCCCTCCACTTT; cdr3_aa: CASSLGQGDSPLHF
clone_size: .; v_call: TRBV4-2; d_call: .; j_call: TRBJ2-7; cdr3_nt: TGTGCCAGCAGCCAAGATAGCACTGCCCCACCCTACGAGCAGTACTTC; cdr3_aa: CASSQDSTAPPYEQYF
clone_size: few; v_call: TRBV19; d_call: .; j_call: TRBJ1-1; cdr3_nt: TGTGCCAGTAGTATAGTGGGCCCCAGGGGTACTGAAGCTTTCTTT; cdr3_aa: CASSIVGPRGTEAFF